This T cell receptor beta chain was documented in a study of technical replicates of blood from several donors. This table comes from immunoSEQ multiplex PCR, and its TCRdb copy is limited to in-frame clones, with some not included. The sample contains tens of thousands of clones, about 92% of which appear only once. V shed 4 bases and J shed 5 bases, with 11 bases lying between them. Germline V CDR1 and CDR2: SNHLY, FYNNEI. The CDR3 covers 13 residues. The table lists this clone with a count of one. This chain connects TRBV2 to TRBJ1-1; D is uncertain. This TCR came from a human donor in good health. Sequencing input: T cells isolated from PBMCs. CDR3 nucleotides: TGTGCCAGCAGTGCCGGGATAGGAACTGAAGCTTTCTTT. This codes for CASSAGIGTEAFF.